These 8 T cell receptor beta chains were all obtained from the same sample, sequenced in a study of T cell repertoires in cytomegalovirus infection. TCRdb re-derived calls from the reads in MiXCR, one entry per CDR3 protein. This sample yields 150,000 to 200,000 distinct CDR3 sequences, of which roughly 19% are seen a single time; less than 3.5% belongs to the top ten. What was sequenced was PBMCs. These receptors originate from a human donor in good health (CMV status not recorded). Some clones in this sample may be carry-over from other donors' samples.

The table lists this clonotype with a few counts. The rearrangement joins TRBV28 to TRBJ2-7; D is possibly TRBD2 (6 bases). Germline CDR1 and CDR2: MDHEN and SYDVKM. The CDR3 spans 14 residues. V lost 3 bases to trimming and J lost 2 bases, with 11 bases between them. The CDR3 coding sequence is TGTGCCAGCAGTTTTCCGCGGGATCCCTACGAGCAGTACTTC. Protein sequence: CASSFPRDPYEQYF.

CDR3 sequence (DNA): TGCAGTGCTAGAGATTCGGCGGGGGACCTACGGGATACGCAGTATTTT. It encodes CSARDSAGDLRDTQYF. V gene TRBV20-1 combines with J gene TRBJ2-3; TRBD2 matches at 7 bases. J was trimmed by 6 bases and V by 0 bases; bases with no gene match: 12. The V gene's germline CDR1 is DFQATT and CDR2 SNEGSKA (reference sequence). The CDR3 is 16 residues long.

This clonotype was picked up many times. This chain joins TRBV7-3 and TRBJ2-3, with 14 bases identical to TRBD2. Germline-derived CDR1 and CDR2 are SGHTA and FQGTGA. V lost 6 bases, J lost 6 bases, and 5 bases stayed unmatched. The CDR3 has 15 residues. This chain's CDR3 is CASSKTSGGADTQYF. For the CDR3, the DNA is TGTGCCAGCAGTAAGACTAGCGGGGGGGCGGATACGCAGTATTTT.

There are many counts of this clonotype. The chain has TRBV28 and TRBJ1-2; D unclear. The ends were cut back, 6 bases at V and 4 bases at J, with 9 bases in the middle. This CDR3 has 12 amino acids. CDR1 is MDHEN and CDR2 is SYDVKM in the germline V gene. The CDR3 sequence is CASSGTAYGYTF. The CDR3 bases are TGTGCCAGCAGCGGTACTGCCTATGGCTACACCTTC.

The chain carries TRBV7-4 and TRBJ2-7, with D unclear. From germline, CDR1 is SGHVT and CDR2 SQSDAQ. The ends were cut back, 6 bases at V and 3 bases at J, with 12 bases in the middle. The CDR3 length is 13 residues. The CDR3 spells CASRGRPDYEQYF. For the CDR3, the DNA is TGTGCCAGCAGGGGTAGACCTGACTACGAGCAGTACTTC.

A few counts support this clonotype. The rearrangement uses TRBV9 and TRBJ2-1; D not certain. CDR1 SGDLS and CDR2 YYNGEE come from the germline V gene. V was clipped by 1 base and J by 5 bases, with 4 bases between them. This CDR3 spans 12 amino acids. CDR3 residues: CASSVWDNEQFF. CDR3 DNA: TGTGCCAGCAGCGTATGGGACAATGAGCAGTTCTTC.

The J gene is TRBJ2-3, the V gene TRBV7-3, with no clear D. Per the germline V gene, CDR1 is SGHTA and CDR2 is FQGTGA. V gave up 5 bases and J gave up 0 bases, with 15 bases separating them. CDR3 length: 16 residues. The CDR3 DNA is TGTGCCAGCAGCCCCCAGCGTACACCTAGCACAGATACGCAGTATTTT. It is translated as CASSPQRTPSTDTQYF.

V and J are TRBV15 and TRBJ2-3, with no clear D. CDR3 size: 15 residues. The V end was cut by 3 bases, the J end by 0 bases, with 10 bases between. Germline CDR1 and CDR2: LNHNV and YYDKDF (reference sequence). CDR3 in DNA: TGTGCCACCAGCAGGGTTCGACTGAGCACAGATACGCAGTATTTT. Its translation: CATSRVRLSTDTQYF.